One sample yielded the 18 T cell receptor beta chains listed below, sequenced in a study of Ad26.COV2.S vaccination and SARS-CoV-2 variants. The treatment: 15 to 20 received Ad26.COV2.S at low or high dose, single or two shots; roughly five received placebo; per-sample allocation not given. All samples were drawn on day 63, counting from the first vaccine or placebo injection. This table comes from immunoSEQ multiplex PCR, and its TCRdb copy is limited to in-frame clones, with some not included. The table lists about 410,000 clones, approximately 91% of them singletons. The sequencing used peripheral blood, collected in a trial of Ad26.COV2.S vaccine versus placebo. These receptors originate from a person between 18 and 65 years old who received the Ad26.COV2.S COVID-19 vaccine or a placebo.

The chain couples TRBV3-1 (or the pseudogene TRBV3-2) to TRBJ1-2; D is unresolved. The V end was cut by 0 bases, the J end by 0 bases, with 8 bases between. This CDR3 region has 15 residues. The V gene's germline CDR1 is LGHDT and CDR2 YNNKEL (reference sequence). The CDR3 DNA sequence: TGTGCCAGCAGCCAAGATGCAGGAACTAACTATGGCTACACCTTC. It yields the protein CASSQDAGTNYGYTF.

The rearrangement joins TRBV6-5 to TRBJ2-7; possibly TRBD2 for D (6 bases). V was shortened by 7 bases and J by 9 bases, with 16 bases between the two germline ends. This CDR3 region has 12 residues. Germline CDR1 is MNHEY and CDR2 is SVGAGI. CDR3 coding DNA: TGTGCCAGCACCAACGGGGTGGGAGGGCAGTACTTC. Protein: CASTNGVGGQYF.

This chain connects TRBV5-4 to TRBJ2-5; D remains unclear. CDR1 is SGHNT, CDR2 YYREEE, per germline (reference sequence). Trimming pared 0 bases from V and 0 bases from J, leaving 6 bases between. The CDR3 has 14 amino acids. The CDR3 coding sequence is TGTGCCAGCAGCTTGGAAGCGAACCAAGAGACCCAGTACTTC. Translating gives CASSLEANQETQYF.

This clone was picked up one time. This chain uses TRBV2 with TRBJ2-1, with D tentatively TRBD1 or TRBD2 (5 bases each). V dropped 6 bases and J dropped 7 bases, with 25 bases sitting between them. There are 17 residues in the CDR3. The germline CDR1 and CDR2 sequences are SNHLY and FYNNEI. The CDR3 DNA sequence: TGTGCCAGCAGCGGACATATTAGGAACGTCGAGGGGAATGAGCAGTTCTTC. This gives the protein CASSGHIRNVEGNEQFF.

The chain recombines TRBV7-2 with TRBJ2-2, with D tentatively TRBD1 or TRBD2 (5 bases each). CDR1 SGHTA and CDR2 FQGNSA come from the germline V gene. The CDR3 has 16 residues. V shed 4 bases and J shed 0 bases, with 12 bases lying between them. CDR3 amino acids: CASSSRGTANTGELFF. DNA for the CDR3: TGTGCCAGCAGCTCCCGTGGGACGGCGAACACCGGGGAGCTGTTTTTT. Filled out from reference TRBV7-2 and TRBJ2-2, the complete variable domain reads GAGVSQSPSNKVTEKGKDVELRCDPISGHTALYWYRQSLGQGLEFLIYFQGNSAPDKSGLPSDRFSAERTGGSVSTLTIQRTQQEDSAVYLCASSSRGTANTGELFFGEGSRLTVL.

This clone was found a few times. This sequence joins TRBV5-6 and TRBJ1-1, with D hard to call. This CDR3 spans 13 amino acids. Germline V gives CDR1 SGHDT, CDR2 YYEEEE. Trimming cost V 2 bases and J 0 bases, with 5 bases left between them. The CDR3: CASSFTMNTEAFF. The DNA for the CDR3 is TGTGCCAGCAGCTTTACCATGAACACTGAAGCTTTCTTT.

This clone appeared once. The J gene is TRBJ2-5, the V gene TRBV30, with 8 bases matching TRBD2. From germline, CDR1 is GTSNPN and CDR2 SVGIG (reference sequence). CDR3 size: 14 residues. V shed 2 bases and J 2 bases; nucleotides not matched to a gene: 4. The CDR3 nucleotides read TGTGCCTGGAGTCTGGGCGGGGGGCAAGAGACCCAGTACTTC. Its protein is CAWSLGGGQETQYF.

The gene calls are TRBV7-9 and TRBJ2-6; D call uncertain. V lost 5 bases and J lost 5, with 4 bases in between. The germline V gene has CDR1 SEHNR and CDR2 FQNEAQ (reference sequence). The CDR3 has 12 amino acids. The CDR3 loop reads CASSLWANVLTF. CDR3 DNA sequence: TGTGCCAGCAGCCTCTGGGCCAACGTCCTGACTTTC. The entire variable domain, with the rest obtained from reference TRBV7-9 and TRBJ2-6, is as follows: DTGVSQNPRHKITKRGQNVTFRCDPISEHNRLYWYRQTLGQGPEFLTYFQNEAQLEKSRLLSDRFSAERPKGSFSTLEIQRTEQGDSAMYLCASSLWANVLTFGAGSRLTVL.

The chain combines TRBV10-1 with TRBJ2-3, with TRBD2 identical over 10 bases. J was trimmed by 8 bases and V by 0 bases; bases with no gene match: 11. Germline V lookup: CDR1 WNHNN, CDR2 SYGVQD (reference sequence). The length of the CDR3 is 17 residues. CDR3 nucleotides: TGCGCCAGCAGTGAGTCGGCTAGCGGGGGACGCACGGGTACGCAGTATTTT. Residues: CASSESASGGRTGTQYF.

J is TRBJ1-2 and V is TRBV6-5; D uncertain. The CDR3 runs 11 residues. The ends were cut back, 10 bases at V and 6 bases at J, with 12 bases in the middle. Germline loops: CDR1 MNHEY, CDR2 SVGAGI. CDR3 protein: CAILRTDGYTF. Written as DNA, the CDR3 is TGTGCCATCCTAAGGACGGATGGCTACACCTTC.

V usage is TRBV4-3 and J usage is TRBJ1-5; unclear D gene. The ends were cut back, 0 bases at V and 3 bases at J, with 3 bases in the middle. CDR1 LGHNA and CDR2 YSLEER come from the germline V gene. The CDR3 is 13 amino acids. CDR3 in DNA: TGCGCCAGCAGCCAAGAACCCAATCAGCCCCAGCATTTT. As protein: CASSQEPNQPQHF.

In nucleotides, the CDR3 is TGTGCCAGCAGCCTAGACGGCGGGACACCCGAGCAGTACTTC. Its translation: CASSLDGGTPEQYF. The gene calls are TRBV7-9 and TRBJ2-7; D is perhaps TRBD1 or TRBD2 (6 bases each). The CDR3 length is 14 residues. In germline, CDR1 is SEHNR, CDR2 FQNEAQ (reference sequence). V was shortened by 5 bases and J by 6 bases, with 17 bases between the two germline ends. The full variable domain, rest sourced from reference TRBV7-9 and TRBJ2-7, is DTGVSQNPRHKITKRGQNVTFRCDPISEHNRLYWYRQTLGQGPEFLTYFQNEAQLEKSRLLSDRFSAERPKGSFSTLEIQRTEQGDSAMYLCASSLDGGTPEQYFGPGTRLTVT.

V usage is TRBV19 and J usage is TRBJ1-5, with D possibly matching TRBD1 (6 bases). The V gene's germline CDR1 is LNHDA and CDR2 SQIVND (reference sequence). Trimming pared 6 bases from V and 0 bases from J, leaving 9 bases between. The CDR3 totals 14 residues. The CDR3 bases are TGTGCCAGTAGGGGGGGGCCTAGCAATCAGCCCCAGCATTTT. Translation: CASRGGPSNQPQHF.

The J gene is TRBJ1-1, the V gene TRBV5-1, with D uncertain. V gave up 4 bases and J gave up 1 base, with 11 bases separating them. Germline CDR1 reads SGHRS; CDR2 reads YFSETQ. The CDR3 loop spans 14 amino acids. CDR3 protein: CASSQYGSNTEAFF. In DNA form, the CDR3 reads TGCGCCAGCAGCCAATACGGCTCGAACACTGAAGCTTTCTTT.

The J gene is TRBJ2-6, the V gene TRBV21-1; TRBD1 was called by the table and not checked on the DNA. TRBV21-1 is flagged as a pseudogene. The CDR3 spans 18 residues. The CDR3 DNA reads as TGTGCCAGCAGCGAAAGACAGAAAATGGAGCCTGGGGCCAACGTCCTGACTTTC. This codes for CASSERQKMEPGANVLTF.

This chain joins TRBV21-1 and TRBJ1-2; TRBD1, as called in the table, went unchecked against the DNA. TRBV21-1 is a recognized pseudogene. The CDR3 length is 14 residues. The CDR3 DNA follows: TGTGCCAGCAACGACAGGGGTGTACACTATGGCTACACCTTC. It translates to CASNDRGVHYGYTF.

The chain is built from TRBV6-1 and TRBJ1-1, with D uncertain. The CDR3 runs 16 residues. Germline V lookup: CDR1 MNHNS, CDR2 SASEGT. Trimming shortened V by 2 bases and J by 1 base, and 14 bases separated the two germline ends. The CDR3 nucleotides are TGTGCCAGCAGTGAAAGGCAGCGAGAGACGAACACTGAAGCTTTCTTT. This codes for CASSERQRETNTEAFF.

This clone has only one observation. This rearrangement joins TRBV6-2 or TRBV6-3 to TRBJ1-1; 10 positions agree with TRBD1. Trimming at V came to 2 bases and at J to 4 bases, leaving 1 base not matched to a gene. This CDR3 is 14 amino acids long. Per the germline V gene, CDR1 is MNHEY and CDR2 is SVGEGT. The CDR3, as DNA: TGTGCCAGCAGTTACCGGACAGGGGGCACTGAAGCTTTCTTT. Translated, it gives CASSYRTGGTEAFF.